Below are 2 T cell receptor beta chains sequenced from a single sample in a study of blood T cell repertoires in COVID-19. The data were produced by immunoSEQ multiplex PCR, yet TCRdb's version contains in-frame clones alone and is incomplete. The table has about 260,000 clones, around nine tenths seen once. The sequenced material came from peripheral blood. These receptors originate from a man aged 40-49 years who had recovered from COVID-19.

The CDR3 region is CASSLSGGNYEQYF. Here the CDR3 DNA reads TGTGCCAGCTCACTATCGGGGGGGAACTACGAGCAGTACTTC. The J gene is TRBJ2-7, the V gene TRBV18, with TRBD2 matching 8 bases. CDR1 and CDR2 (germline): KGHSH, LQKENI. The CDR3 is 14 residues long. Losses at the gene ends were 4 bases for V and 3 bases for J; bases not matched to a gene: 5.

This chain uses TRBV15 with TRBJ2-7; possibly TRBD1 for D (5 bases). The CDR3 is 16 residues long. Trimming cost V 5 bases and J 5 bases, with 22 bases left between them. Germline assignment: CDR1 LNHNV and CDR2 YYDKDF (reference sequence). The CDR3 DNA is TGTGCCACCAGCTTCCCGGAAGGGGTAGCATCCCACGAGCAGTACTTC. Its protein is CATSFPEGVASHEQYF.